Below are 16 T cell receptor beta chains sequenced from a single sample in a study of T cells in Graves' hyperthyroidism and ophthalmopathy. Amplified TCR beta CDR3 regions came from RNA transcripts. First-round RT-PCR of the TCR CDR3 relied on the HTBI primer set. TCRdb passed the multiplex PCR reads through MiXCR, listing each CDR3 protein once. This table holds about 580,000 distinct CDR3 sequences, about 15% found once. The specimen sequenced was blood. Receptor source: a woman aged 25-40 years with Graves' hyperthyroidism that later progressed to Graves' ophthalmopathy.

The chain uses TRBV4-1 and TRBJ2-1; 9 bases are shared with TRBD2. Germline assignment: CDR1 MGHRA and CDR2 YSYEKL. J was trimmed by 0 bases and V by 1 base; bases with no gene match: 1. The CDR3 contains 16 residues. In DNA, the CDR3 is TGCGCCAGCAGCCAAGGACTAGCGGACTCCTACAATGAGCAGTTCTTC. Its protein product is CASSQGLADSYNEQFF.

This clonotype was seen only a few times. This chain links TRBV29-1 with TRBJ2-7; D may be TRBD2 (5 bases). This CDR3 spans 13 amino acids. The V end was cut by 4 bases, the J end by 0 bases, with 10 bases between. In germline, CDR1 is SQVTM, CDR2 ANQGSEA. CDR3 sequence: CSVATGNSYEQYF. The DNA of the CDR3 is TGCAGCGTTGCGACGGGGAACTCCTACGAGCAGTACTTC.

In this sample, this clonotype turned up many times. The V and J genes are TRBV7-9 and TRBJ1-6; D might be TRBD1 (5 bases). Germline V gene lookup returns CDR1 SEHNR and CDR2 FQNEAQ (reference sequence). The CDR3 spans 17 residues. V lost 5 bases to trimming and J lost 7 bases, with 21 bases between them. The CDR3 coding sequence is TGTGCCAGCAGCCCCCCGGGGGGAAAGGATGAGAATTCACCCCTCCACTTT. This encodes CASSPPGGKDENSPLHF.

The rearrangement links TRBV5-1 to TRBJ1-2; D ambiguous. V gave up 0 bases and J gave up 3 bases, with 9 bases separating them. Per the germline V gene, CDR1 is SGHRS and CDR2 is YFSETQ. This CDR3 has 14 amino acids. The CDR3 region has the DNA TGCGCCAGCAGCTTGGTCGGAGTTGACTATGGCTACACCTTC. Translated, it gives CASSLVGVDYGYTF.

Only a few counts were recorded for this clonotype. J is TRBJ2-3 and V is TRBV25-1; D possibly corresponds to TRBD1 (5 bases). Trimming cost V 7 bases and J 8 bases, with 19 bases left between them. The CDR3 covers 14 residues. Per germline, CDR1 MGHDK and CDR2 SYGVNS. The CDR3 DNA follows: TGTGCCAGCACGATGTCTGGGGCGCACGGTACGCAGTATTTT. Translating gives CASTMSGAHGTQYF.

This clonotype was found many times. The CDR3 region is CASSRQRSYEQYF. CDR3 coding DNA: TGTGCCAGCAGTCGACAGCGGTCCTACGAGCAGTACTTC. The J gene is TRBJ2-7, the V gene TRBV6-1; TRBD1 or TRBD2 may be the D gene (5 bases each). This CDR3 comprises 13 residues. CDR1 and CDR2 (germline): MNHNS, SASEGT. V was clipped by 5 bases and J by 1 base, with 9 bases between them.

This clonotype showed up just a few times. The CDR3 coding sequence is TGCGCCAGCAGCCAAGAGGTGACAGCGCCTAAAGTCGGGGAGCTGTTTTTT. Residues: CASSQEVTAPKVGELFF. V is TRBV4-1 and J is TRBJ2-2; a weak D match, TRBD1 (5 bases). Trimming removed 0 bases from V and 7 bases from J, with 18 bases in between. CDR1 is MGHRA, CDR2 YSYEKL, per germline. The CDR3 runs 17 residues.

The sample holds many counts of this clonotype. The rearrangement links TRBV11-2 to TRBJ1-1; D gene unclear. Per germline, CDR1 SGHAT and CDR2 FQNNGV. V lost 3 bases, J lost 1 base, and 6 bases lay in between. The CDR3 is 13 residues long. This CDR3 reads CASSFQKNTEAFF. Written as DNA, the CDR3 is TGTGCCAGCAGCTTCCAGAAGAACACTGAAGCTTTCTTT. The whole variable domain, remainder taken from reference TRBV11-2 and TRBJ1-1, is EAGVAQSPRYKIIEKRQSVAFWCNPISGHATLYWYQQILGQGPKLLIQFQNNGVVDDSQLPKDRFSAERLKGVDSTLKIQPAKLEDSAVYLCASSFQKNTEAFFGQGTRLTVV.

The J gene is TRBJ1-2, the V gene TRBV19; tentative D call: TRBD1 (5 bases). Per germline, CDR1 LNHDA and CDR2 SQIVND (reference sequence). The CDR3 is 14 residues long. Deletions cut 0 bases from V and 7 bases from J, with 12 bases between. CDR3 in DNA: TGTGCCAGTAGTATAGACAGGGTGCCGGGTGGCTACACCTTC. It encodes CASSIDRVPGGYTF.

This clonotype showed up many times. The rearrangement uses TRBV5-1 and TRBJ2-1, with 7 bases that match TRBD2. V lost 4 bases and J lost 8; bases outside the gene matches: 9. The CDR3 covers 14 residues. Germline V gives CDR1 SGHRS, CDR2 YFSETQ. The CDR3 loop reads CASSVGGGTYEQFF. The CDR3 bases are TGCGCCAGCAGCGTGGGCGGGGGTACCTATGAGCAGTTCTTC.

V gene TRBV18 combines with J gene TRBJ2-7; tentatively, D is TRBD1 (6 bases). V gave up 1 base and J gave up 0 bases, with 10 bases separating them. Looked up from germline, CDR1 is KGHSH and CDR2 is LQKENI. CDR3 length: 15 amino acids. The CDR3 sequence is CASSPRRDTSYEQYF. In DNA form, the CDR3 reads TGTGCCAGCTCACCACGTCGGGACACCTCCTACGAGCAGTACTTC.

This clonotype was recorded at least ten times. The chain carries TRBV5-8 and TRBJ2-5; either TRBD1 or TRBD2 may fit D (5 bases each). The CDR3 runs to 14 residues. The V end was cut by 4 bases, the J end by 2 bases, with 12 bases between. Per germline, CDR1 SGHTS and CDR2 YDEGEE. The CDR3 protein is CASSTGTDQETQYF. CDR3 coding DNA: TGTGCCAGCAGCACCGGGACCGATCAAGAGACCCAGTACTTC.

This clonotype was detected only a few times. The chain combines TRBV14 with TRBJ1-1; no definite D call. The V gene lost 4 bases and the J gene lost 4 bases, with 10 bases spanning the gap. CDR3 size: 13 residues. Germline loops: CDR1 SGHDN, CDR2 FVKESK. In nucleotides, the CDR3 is TGTGCCAGCAGCCCCGAATGGAGCACTGAAGCTTTCTTT. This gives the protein CASSPEWSTEAFF.

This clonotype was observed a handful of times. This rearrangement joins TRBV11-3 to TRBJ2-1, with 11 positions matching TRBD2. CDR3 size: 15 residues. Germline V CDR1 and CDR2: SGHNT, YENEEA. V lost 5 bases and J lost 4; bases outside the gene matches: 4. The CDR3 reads CASSPGLAVYNEQFF. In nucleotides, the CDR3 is TGTGCCAGCAGCCCGGGACTAGCGGTGTACAATGAGCAGTTCTTC.

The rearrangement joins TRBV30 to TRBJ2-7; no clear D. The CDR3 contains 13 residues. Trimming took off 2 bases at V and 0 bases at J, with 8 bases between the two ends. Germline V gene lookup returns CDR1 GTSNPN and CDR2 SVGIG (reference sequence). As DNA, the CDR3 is TGTGCCTGGAGTCGGGTCCCCTCCTACGAGCAGTACTTC. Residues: CAWSRVPSYEQYF.

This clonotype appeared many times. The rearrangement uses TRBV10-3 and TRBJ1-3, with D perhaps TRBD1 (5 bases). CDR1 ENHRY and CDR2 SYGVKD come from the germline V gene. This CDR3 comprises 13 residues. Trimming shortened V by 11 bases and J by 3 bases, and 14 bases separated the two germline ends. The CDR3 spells CAVRDGNGNTIYF. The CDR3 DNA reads TGTGCCGTCCGGGACGGAAATGGAAACACCATATATTTT.